The 24 T cell receptor beta chains given below trace back to one sample, sequenced in a study of pediatric ulcerative colitis. Sequenced by immunoSEQ multiplex PCR; TCRdb stores in-frame clones only, minus some. The repertoire holds 25,000 to 35,000 clones, with about four fifths as singletons. The material sequenced was blood. The receptor set was obtained from a boy aged 5-17 years with severe ulcerative colitis.

This clone showed up just a few times. The chain combines TRBV19 with TRBJ1-2, with D unresolved. CDR3 length: 13 residues. CDR1 is LNHDA, CDR2 SQIVND, per germline (reference sequence). With 10 bases removed from V and 8 bases from J, the gap between germline ends came to 20 bases. CDR3 nucleotides: TGTGCCATCACATCGGACCGAACGGGGGGCTACACCTTC. Protein sequence: CAITSDRTGGYTF.

This chain uses TRBV30 with TRBJ1-4; 11 bases line up with TRBD1. The trim removed 7 bases at V and 7 bases at J, leaving 8 bases unmatched. The CDR3 is 14 residues long. CDR1 is GTSNPN and CDR2 is SVGIG in the germline V gene (reference sequence). This CDR3 is CAYGQGAIGEKLFF. The CDR3 coding sequence is TGTGCCTATGGACAGGGGGCGATTGGTGAAAAACTGTTTTTT.

V and J are TRBV2 and TRBJ1-2, with D unclear. CDR1 is SNHLY, CDR2 FYNNEI, per germline. V was pared by 1 base and J by 10 bases, with 10 bases between. This CDR3 region has 12 residues. CDR3 residues: CASSEDGVNYTF. As DNA, the CDR3 is TGTGCCAGCAGTGAAGATGGAGTTAACTACACCTTC.

V gene TRBV28 combines with J gene TRBJ2-1; a weak D match, TRBD2 (5 bases). The CDR3 is 12 residues long. Trimming cost V 1 base and J 11 bases, with 9 bases left between them. Germline CDR1 is MDHEN and CDR2 is SYDVKM. The CDR3 here is CASSLLDGKQFF. DNA of the CDR3: TGTGCCAGCAGTTTATTGGACGGGAAGCAGTTCTTC.

This chain uses TRBV4-2 with TRBJ2-5; D gene ambiguous. The V gene's germline CDR1 is LGHNA and CDR2 YNFKEQ. This CDR3 region has 16 residues. Trimming took 0 bases from V and 7 from J, leaving 18 bases between them. This CDR3 reads CASSQDVGLVVGTQYF. In DNA, the CDR3 is TGTGCCAGCAGCCAAGATGTAGGGTTAGTTGTCGGGACCCAGTACTTC.

The chain is built from TRBV6-6 and TRBJ1-5; possible D gene TRBD1, 6 bases. V was cut by 6 bases and J by 9 bases, with 15 bases left in between. CDR1 is MNHNY and CDR2 is SVGAGI in the germline V gene (reference sequence). CDR3 length: 13 residues. CDR3 region: CASRRDTDGPQHF. CDR3 bases: TGTGCCAGCAGGCGGGACACCGATGGGCCCCAGCATTTT.

The V call is TRBV6-5, the J call TRBJ2-1, with D perhaps TRBD2 (6 bases). Trimming pared 7 bases from V and 8 bases from J, leaving 18 bases between. The CDR3 covers 14 residues. The germline gives CDR1 MNHEY, CDR2 SVGAGI. CDR3 DNA sequence: TGTGCCAGCAACCCCAGGGCGGGGACCGATGAGCAGTTCTTC. It translates to CASNPRAGTDEQFF.

The CDR3 nucleotides are TGTGCCACCAGCAGATCACCGGGGGGTGAAGCTTTCTTT. Its translation: CATSRSPGGEAFF. This sequence joins TRBV15 and TRBJ1-1; possible D gene TRBD1, 5 bases. V lost 2 bases and J lost 7, with 11 bases in between. The germline V gene has CDR1 LNHNV and CDR2 YYDKDF (reference sequence). The CDR3 is 13 amino acids.

This clone was observed a handful of times. The J gene is TRBJ1-2, the V gene TRBV7-9; D ambiguous. This CDR3 has 13 residues. The V end lost 6 bases, the J end lost 4 bases, and 12 bases lay between the germline ends. Germline CDR1 SEHNR, CDR2 FQNEAQ (reference sequence). CDR3 amino acids: CASRPESSYGYTF. CDR3 nucleotides: TGTGCCAGCAGGCCTGAGTCCTCCTATGGCTACACCTTC.

The genes are TRBV5-1 and TRBJ2-1; 13 nucleotides align to TRBD2. Germline CDR1 is SGHRS and CDR2 is YFSETQ. Unmatched junction bases numbered 5, after V lost 4 bases and J lost 4 bases. The CDR3 covers 16 residues. The chain's CDR3 is CASSRTSGGAYNEQFF. DNA of the CDR3: TGCGCCAGCAGCCGGACTAGCGGGGGAGCTTACAATGAGCAGTTCTTC.

DNA for the CDR3: TGTGCCAGCTCACCATTAGACAGGGCGTATGGCTACACCTTC. It is translated as CASSPLDRAYGYTF. The V and J genes are TRBV18 and TRBJ1-2, with 7 bases that match TRBD1. The CDR3 is 14 amino acids. Germline V gene sequence: CDR1 KGHSH, CDR2 LQKENI. V shed 2 bases and J 5 bases; nucleotides not matched to a gene: 5.

The rearrangement links TRBV7-9 to TRBJ2-7; D is ambiguous. Trimming left V 2 bases short and J 5 bases short, with 19 bases between. From germline, CDR1 is SEHNR and CDR2 FQNEAQ (reference sequence). The CDR3 loop spans 16 amino acids. The CDR3 DNA reads TGTGCCAGCAGCTTATTTCGAGGCCTCGACACCCACGAGCAGTACTTC. Residues: CASSLFRGLDTHEQYF.

The V and J genes are TRBV12-5 and TRBJ2-7; TRBD1 is a possible D gene (5 bases). Germline CDR1 is LGHNT and CDR2 is FRNRAP. This CDR3 region has 13 residues. V dropped 4 bases and J dropped 6 bases, with 13 bases sitting between them. In nucleotides, the CDR3 is TGTGCTAGTGGTTCGGTAGTGGGGCTCGAGCAGTACTTC. Its protein is CASGSVVGLEQYF.

The chain is built from TRBV5-8 and TRBJ2-3; no firm D call. V was trimmed by 9 bases and J by 2 bases, leaving 10 bases between them. CDR1 is SGHTS, CDR2 YDEGEE, per germline. The CDR3 is made up of 12 amino acids. The CDR3 loop reads CAKDHFTDTQYF. Written as DNA, the CDR3 is TGTGCCAAGGACCATTTCACAGATACGCAGTATTTT.

The V gene is TRBV7-8, the J gene TRBJ2-5; 11 positions match TRBD2. Germline V gives CDR1 SGHVS, CDR2 FQNEAQ. The V segment lost 6 bases and the J segment 3 bases; nucleotides outside the gene matches: 3. The CDR3 extends over 14 amino acids. In DNA, the CDR3 is TGTGCCAGCAGTAGGGGACTAGCGGAAGAGACCCAGTACTTC. This encodes CASSRGLAEETQYF.

The chain has TRBV5-8 and TRBJ1-5, with D possibly being TRBD1 (6 bases). Trimming took off 8 bases at V and 3 bases at J, with 12 bases between the two ends. This CDR3 has 13 residues. CDR1 and CDR2 from the germline V gene are SGHTS and YDEGEE. The CDR3 loop is CASSRDNNQPQHF. CDR3 DNA sequence: TGTGCCAGTTCCCGGGACAACAATCAGCCCCAGCATTTT.

The chain couples TRBV18 to TRBJ2-7; D might be TRBD1 or TRBD2, each matching 5 bases. V was clipped by 5 bases and J by 9 bases, with 23 bases between them. Per the germline V gene, CDR1 is KGHSH and CDR2 is LQKENI. The CDR3 loop spans 15 amino acids. The CDR3 nucleotides are TGTGCCAGCTCAGGTTACTCCGGGACCTTAGAGGGGCAGTACTTC. This encodes CASSGYSGTLEGQYF. The full variable domain, rest sourced from reference TRBV18 and TRBJ2-7, is NAGVMQNPRHLVRRRGQEARLRCSPMKGHSHVYWYRQLPEEGLKFMVYLQKENIIDESGMPKERFSAEFPKEGPSILRIQQVVRGDSAAYFCASSGYSGTLEGQYFGPGTRLTVT.

The V call is TRBV5-4, the J call TRBJ2-3; TRBD1 is a possible D gene (5 bases). The CDR3 sequence is 14 residues long. Between the trimmed V and J ends, which lost 5 bases and 7 bases, there was a span of 17 bases. Germline CDR1 and CDR2: SGHNT and YYREEE (reference sequence). The CDR3 reads CASSLKGPRNTQYF. The CDR3 DNA reads TGTGCCAGCAGTCTAAAGGGGCCCAGAAATACGCAGTATTTT.

The chain combines TRBV30 with TRBJ1-1; perhaps TRBD1 as D (5 bases). Germline V lookup: CDR1 GTSNPN, CDR2 SVGIG (reference sequence). V lost 1 base, J lost 1 base, and 7 bases lay in between. The CDR3 sequence is 13 residues long. The CDR3 DNA sequence: TGTGCCTGGAGTGGCACAGGGAACACTGAAGCTTTCTTT. As protein: CAWSGTGNTEAFF.

The chain carries TRBV30 and TRBJ2-7; 10 bases map to TRBD2. V lost 3 bases to trimming and J lost 0 bases; unmatched junction nucleotides: 2. There are 14 residues in the CDR3. Germline CDR1 GTSNPN, CDR2 SVGIG (reference sequence). Here the CDR3 reads CAWRGLAASYEQYF. The CDR3 coding sequence is TGTGCCTGGAGAGGACTAGCGGCCTCCTACGAGCAGTACTTC.

J is TRBJ2-2 and V is TRBV7-3, with D perhaps being TRBD1 or TRBD2 (5 bases each). Germline V gene sequence: CDR1 SGHTA, CDR2 FQGTGA. There are 16 residues in the CDR3. V lost 0 bases, J lost 4 bases, and 12 bases lay in between. In DNA form, the CDR3 reads TGTGCCAGCAGCTTAACGGGGCTAGCAAGCACCGGGGAGCTGTTTTTT. Protein sequence: CASSLTGLASTGELFF.

The chain recombines TRBV19 with TRBJ1-1; no clear D gene. V lost 2 bases and J lost 0, with 7 bases in between. This CDR3 has 14 residues. Germline CDR1 and CDR2: LNHDA and SQIVND (reference sequence). The CDR3 loop is CASSISGMNTEAFF. The CDR3 DNA follows: TGTGCCAGTAGTATATCGGGGATGAACACTGAAGCTTTCTTT.

This clone came up once. This sequence joins TRBV5-1 and TRBJ2-3; 10 bases agree with TRBD2. Germline lookup yields CDR1 SGHRS and CDR2 YFSETQ. The V gene end was trimmed by 4 bases and the J gene end by 4 bases; junction bases not matched to a gene: 15. The CDR3 runs 18 residues. The CDR3 protein is CASSKIAGGRQLADTQYF. In DNA, the CDR3 is TGCGCCAGCAGCAAAATAGCGGGGGGCCGACAATTGGCAGATACGCAGTATTTT. Complete variable domain (other parts from reference TRBV5-1 and TRBJ2-3): KAGVTQTPRYLIKTRGQQVTLSCSPISGHRSVSWYQQTPGQGLQFLFEYFSETQRNKGNFPGRFSGRQFSNSRSEMNVSTLELGDSALYLCASSKIAGGRQLADTQYFGPGTRLTVL.

This clone has just a few counts. This chain connects TRBV7-9 to TRBJ1-2; maybe TRBD1 (5 bases). Trimming took off 5 bases at V and 6 bases at J, with 13 bases between the two ends. This CDR3 contains 13 residues. The germline V gene encodes CDR1 SEHNR and CDR2 FQNEAQ (reference sequence). The CDR3 nucleotides read TGTGCCAGCAGCACTGGTGCAGGGAATGGCTACACCTTC. It encodes CASSTGAGNGYTF.